This T cell receptor beta chain appears in the sequencing data of a study of Graves' ophthalmopathy and Graves' hyperthyroidism. For the study at large: Peripheral blood samples were taken at initial diagnosis, before any treatment.

Those donors who had ophthalmopathy presented with moderate-to-severe activity, a CAS of ≥3, a NOSPECS of ≥4 and a duration under 3 months. Study conclusions and caveats: Among expanded thyroid clonotypes above 0.001 frequency, most also occurred in blood.

The TCR beta CDR3 regions underwent amplification from RNA transcripts. First-round RT-PCR with HTBI primers preceded a second-round multiplex PCR. TCRdb re-derived calls from the multiplex PCR reads in MiXCR, one entry per CDR3 protein. The sample holds approximately 160,000 distinct CDR3 sequences; 39% are singletons and the top ten take 8% to 10%. This clonotype has at least ten counts. The antigen remains unidentified. Sequencing was carried out using peripheral blood. This sequence was found in a man aged 30-40 years with Graves' ophthalmopathy.

This CDR3 reads CAWSSPEGAPGYTF. CDR3 in DNA: TGTGCCTGGAGCTCACCAGAGGGGGCGCCTGGCTACACCTTC. The chain has TRBV30 and TRBJ1-2; 7 nucleotides align to TRBD1. Trimming removed 3 bases from V and 7 bases from J; junction bases left unmatched: 11. The CDR3 consists of 14 residues. Germline CDR1 GTSNPN, CDR2 SVGIG (reference sequence).